This T cell receptor (beta chain) emerged from a study of response to subunit inactivated influenza vaccine. This clonotype was recorded once. TCRdb used MiXCR to reprocess the RT-PCR reads, holding one entry per CDR3 protein. The sample contains 860,000 or so distinct CDR3 sequences, approximately 22% of which appear only once. The length of the CDR3 is 14 residues. Per the germline V gene, CDR1 is MNHEY and CDR2 is SVGEGT. Trimming removed 6 bases from V and 0 bases from J, with 12 bases in between. Sequenced material: PBMCs from blood, taken 5 to 6 days after vaccination. The J gene is TRBJ2-7, the V gene TRBV6-2 or TRBV6-3; D is unresolved. The origin of this receptor is a man aged 45-65 years who received an inactivated influenza vaccine. The CDR3, as DNA: TGTGCCAGCAGCGCGACATCATTCTCCTACGAGCAGTACTTC. Translating gives CASSATSFSYEQYF.